The sequence of this TCR beta chain was determined in a study of regulatory T cells in long-lasting Graves disease. The CDR3 loop spans 12 amino acids. Germline CDR1 and CDR2: MNHEY and SMNVEV (reference sequence). V was clipped by 3 bases and J by 5 bases, with 5 bases between them. Building of the TCR beta libraries involved iRepertoire HTBI primers and Arm-PCR of CDR3 regions. Each CDR3 protein gets one entry after TCRdb re-called the multiplex PCR reads with MiXCR. The data contain about 540,000 distinct CDR3 sequences, roughly 14% of them singletons. The time point is: newly diagnosed GD, antithyroid drugs for less than 3 months. Isolated PBMC RNA provided the starting material for the TCR library. Diagnoses of Graves' disease were made by American Thyroid Association guidelines. The data also belong to a second study, concerning T cells in Graves' hyperthyroidism and ophthalmopathy. That work contributes: Uncontrolled infection, other autoimmune disease, pregnancy and lactation each barred patients from inclusion.

This clonotype was obtained from a young man with Graves disease. The J gene is TRBJ1-5, the V gene TRBV27, with D uncertain. The sequences come from peripheral blood mononuclear cells (PBMCs), collected at new diagnosis, from a patient treated with antithyroid drugs. CDR3 DNA sequence: TGTGCCAGCAGTTTCTTATATCAGCCCCAGCATTTT. Amino acid sequence: CASSFLYQPQHF.